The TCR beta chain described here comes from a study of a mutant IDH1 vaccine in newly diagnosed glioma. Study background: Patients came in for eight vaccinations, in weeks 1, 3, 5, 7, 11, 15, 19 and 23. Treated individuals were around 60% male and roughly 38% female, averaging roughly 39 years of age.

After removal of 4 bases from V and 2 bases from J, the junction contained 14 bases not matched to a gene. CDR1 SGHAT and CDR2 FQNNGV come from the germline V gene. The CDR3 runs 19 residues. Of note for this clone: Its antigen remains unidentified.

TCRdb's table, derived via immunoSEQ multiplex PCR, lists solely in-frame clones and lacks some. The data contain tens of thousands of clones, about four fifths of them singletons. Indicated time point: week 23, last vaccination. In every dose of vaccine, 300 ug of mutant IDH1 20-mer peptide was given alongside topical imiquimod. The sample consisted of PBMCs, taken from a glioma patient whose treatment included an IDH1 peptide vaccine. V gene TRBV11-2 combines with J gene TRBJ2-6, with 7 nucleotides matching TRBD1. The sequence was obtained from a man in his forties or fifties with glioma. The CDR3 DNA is TGTGCCAGCAGCTCGAGGACAGGCGCGTCGGCCACTGGGGCCAACGTCCTGACTTTC. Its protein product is CASSSRTGASATGANVLTF.